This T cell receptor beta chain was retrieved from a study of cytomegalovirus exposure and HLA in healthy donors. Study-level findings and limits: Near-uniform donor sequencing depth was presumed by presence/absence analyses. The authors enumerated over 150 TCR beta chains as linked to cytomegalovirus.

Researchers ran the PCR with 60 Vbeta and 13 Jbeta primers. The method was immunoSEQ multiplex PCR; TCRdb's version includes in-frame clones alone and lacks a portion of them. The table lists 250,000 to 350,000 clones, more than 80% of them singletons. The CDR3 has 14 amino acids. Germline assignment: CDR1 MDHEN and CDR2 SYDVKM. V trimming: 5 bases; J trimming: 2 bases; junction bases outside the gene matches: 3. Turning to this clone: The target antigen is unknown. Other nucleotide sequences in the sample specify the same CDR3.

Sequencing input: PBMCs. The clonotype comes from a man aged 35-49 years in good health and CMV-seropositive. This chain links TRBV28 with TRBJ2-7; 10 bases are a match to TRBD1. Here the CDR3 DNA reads TGTGCCAGCAGTCGGACAGGGGGAGCCTACGAGCAGTACTTC. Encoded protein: CASSRTGGAYEQYF. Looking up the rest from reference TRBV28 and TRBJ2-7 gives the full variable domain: DVKVTQSSRYLVKRTGEKVFLECVQDMDHENMFWYRQDPGLGLRLIYFSYDVKMKEKGDIPEGYSVSREKKERFSLILESASTNQTSMYLCASSRTGGAYEQYFGPGTRLTVT.